The clone carrying this T cell receptor (beta chain) is a singleton in its sample. Its antigen is currently unknown. Healthy donors had no documented immune events, such as infections, while sampled. The data were obtained in a study of identifying expanded T cells in peripheral blood. Sequenced by immunoSEQ multiplex PCR; TCRdb stores in-frame clones only, minus some. The table lists about 86,000 clones, roughly 90% of them singletons, with approximately 5% in the top ten. General study points: Technical replicates showed around 1.2 changed clones; two weeks 15 to 20; four weeks 19. Across healthy donors, higher total template counts meant significantly greater approximately two-week count variance.

There are 16 residues in the CDR3. This TCR was recovered from a person aged 18 to 70 in good health. Source material: blood. This chain joins TRBV21-1 and TRBJ1-5. TRBV21-1 is deemed a pseudogene. The CDR3 nucleotides read TGTGCCAGCAGCACCCTCACAAAGGGTCGCAATCAGCCCCAGCATTTT. It translates to CASSTLTKGRNQPQHF.